These T cell receptor beta chains were read from a single sample in a study of cytomegalovirus exposure and HLA in healthy donors. Measured with immunoSEQ multiplex PCR; TCRdb has only the in-frame clones, and not every one. The sample carries under 200,000 clones, approximately 81% recorded once. The sample comprised PBMCs. Receptor source: a boy between 2 and 10 years old in good health and CMV-seronegative. The CDR3 runs from the conserved cysteine through the conserved F or W. D genes are given only for firm matches. Clone size, where shown, is once, few, many, or a class for clones that have expanded.

DNA,CDR3,V,size,D,J
TGTGCCAGCAGACAGACAGGGGGATTCACTGAAGCTTTCTTT,CASRQTGGFTEAFF,TRBV28,.,TRBD1,TRBJ1-1
TGTGCCAGCAGCTTGGGGGCGACTAACTATGGCTACACCTTC,CASSLGATNYGYTF,TRBV5-8,once,.,TRBJ1-2
TGTGCCAGCTATCCAGGGGGTTCAAGGTACGAGCAGTACTTC,CASYPGGSRYEQYF,TRBV18,.,TRBD1,TRBJ2-7
TGTGCCACCATGGGCCTCAGACACAACACCGGGGAGCTGTTTTTT,CATMGLRHNTGELFF,TRBV15,.,.,TRBJ2-2
TGTGCCAGCAGCCAAGGGACCCGGGGGGCGTCCCACGAGCAGTACTTC,CASSQGTRGASHEQYF,TRBV14,.,.,TRBJ2-7
TGTGCCATCAGTGAGGTAGTTAGCGGGAGCAATGAGCAGTTCTTC,CAISEVVSGSNEQFF,TRBV10-3,.,TRBD2,TRBJ2-1
TGTGCCAGCTCACCCCTTTCCGGGACACCGAGCAGCACTGAAGCTTTCTTT,CASSPLSGTPSSTEAFF,TRBV18,.,.,TRBJ1-1
TGTGCCAGCAGTGTCGCCCGAGAGGTCAATCAGCCCCAGCATTTT,CASSVAREVNQPQHF,TRBV6-1,once,.,TRBJ1-5
TGTGCCAGCAGCAGGGGTGGTATTCATAGCAATCAGCCCCAGCATTTT,CASSRGGIHSNQPQHF,TRBV27,.,.,TRBJ1-5
TGTGCCAGCAGTGAAGCGTTTAAGGTAGCGGGCTACACCTTC,CASSEAFKVAGYTF,TRBV6-1,few,.,TRBJ1-2
TGTGCCTGGAACGGACCCGGGGTGGGGTTCGCCTACAATGAGCAGTTCTTC,CAWNGPGVGFAYNEQFF,TRBV30,.,.,TRBJ2-1
TGCGCCAGCAGCACAATGACAGGGGGCCGCGACAATGAGCAGTTCTTC,CASSTMTGGRDNEQFF,TRBV5-1,.,TRBD1,TRBJ2-1
TGCGCCAGCAGCTTGGCCGTTGGGAGAGGTGAAAAACTGTTTTTT,CASSLAVGRGEKLFF,TRBV5-1,.,.,TRBJ1-4
TGTGCCAGCAGCTTAGCGGGTCCGATCGGGAGAGGTAGCACAGATACGCAGTATTTT,CASSLAGPIGRGSTDTQYF,TRBV13,.,.,TRBJ2-3
TGTGCCATCAGGGACAGGGAGAACACCGGGGAGCTGTTTTTT,CAIRDRENTGELFF,TRBV10-3,.,TRBD1,TRBJ2-2
TGTGCCAGCAGCTTAGGCGGGACCAACTACGAGCAGTACTTC,CASSLGGTNYEQYF,TRBV7-9,.,.,TRBJ2-7
TGTGCCAGCAGCCCCCGAGGGGGTATCTATGGGTATGAGCAGTTCTTC,CASSPRGGIYGYEQFF,TRBV7-8,.,.,TRBJ2-1
TGTGCCTGGGGGGCCGGGGGAGAATGGGAGACCCAGTACTTC,CAWGAGGEWETQYF,TRBV30,few,.,TRBJ2-5
TGTGCCAGCAGTGACCCAGGGACCTACGAGCAGTACTTC,CASSDPGTYEQYF,TRBV2,.,.,TRBJ2-7
TGTGCCAGCAGCAGACTGGGACTCGAGCAGTTCTTC,CASSRLGLEQFF,TRBV27,.,.,TRBJ2-1
TGTGCCAGCAGTTTAAGGGATAAGGGGGCTTGGGGCTACACCTTC,CASSLRDKGAWGYTF,TRBV27,.,TRBD1,TRBJ1-2
TGTGCCAGCAGCGCCCAAGGACAGGATGGGATGGGAGGCTACACCTTC,CASSAQGQDGMGGYTF,TRBV9,.,TRBD1,TRBJ1-2
TGCGCCAGCAGCCAAGATCGGCAGGGCACGTGGACTGAAGCTTTCTTT,CASSQDRQGTWTEAFF,TRBV4-1,few,.,TRBJ1-1
TGTGCCTGGAGTGGACCCCGGACTAGCGGGACCCACGAGCAGTACTTC,CAWSGPRTSGTHEQYF,TRBV30,.,TRBD2,TRBJ2-7
TGTGCCAGCAGTGGGGGACAGGGCTCCACTGGCGAGACCCAGTACTTC,CASSGGQGSTGETQYF,TRBV6-1,.,TRBD1,TRBJ2-5
TGTGCCAGCAGCTCGGCGAGGGCGGTGGGGGAGCTGTTTTTT,CASSSARAVGELFF,TRBV2,.,.,TRBJ2-2
TGTGCCAGCTCACCAGAGAATAGTGAAAAACTGTTTTTT,CASSPENSEKLFF,TRBV18,.,.,TRBJ1-4
TGTGCCAGCAGTCCTAGACAGGCGAACTATGGCTACACCTTC,CASSPRQANYGYTF,TRBV6-1,.,.,TRBJ1-2
TGTGCCAGCAGTGAAGGGCTAGCGGGAGTTTCCTACGAGCAGTACTTC,CASSEGLAGVSYEQYF,TRBV6-1,.,TRBD2,TRBJ2-7
TGTGCCAGCAGCCGCCGACCGGGACAGCCGAGCTCTGGGGCCAACGTCCTGACTTTC,CASSRRPGQPSSGANVLTF,TRBV4-2,.,TRBD1,TRBJ2-6
TGTGCCAGCAGTGTCCGGGAGGCCTATGGCTACACCTTC,CASSVREAYGYTF,TRBV2,.,.,TRBJ1-2
TGTGCCAGCAGTTACACAGGTAACACTGAAGCTTTCTTT,CASSYTGNTEAFF,TRBV6-5,.,.,TRBJ1-1
TGCGCCAGCAGCTTGGGACAGAGGCAAGAAAAACTGTTTTTT,CASSLGQRQEKLFF,TRBV5-1,few,.,TRBJ1-4
TGCAGCGTTGTCCCTAGCGGGAGGACCTCCTACGAGCAGTACTTC,CSVVPSGRTSYEQYF,TRBV29-1,.,TRBD2,TRBJ2-7
TGTGCCAGCAGCAATGGACAGGGGAACACTGAAGCTTTCTTT,CASSNGQGNTEAFF,TRBV11-2,.,TRBD1,TRBJ1-1
TGTGCCAGCGCGGGACAGATTCTCTACGAGCAGTACTTC,CASAGQILYEQYF,TRBV2,.,.,TRBJ2-7
TGTGCCATCAGTGGCGACACAGGGGCCGAACCCCAGCATTTT,CAISGDTGAEPQHF,TRBV10-3,few,TRBD1,TRBJ1-5
TGTGCCAGCAGCCCGCGAGGAGGGGCTTTCTTT,CASSPRGGAFF,TRBV7-9,once,.,TRBJ1-1
TGTGCCACCAGCAGAGATATGGGGCTTAACACTGAAGCTTTCTTT,CATSRDMGLNTEAFF,TRBV15,.,.,TRBJ1-1
TGTGCCAGCAGTTACGATGGACAGGGAAACACTGAAGCTTTCTTT,CASSYDGQGNTEAFF,TRBV6-5,.,TRBD1,TRBJ1-1
TGTGCCAGCAGTTTAGTGACAGGGTCGGACTATGGCTACACCTTC,CASSLVTGSDYGYTF,TRBV28,.,TRBD1,TRBJ1-2
TGTGCCAGCTCTCCTCGACAGGGTGGGAACACTGAAGCTTTCTTT,CASSPRQGGNTEAFF,TRBV6-1,.,TRBD1,TRBJ1-1
TGTGCCTGGACAGGGAATCGGTACGAGCAGTACTTC,CAWTGNRYEQYF,TRBV30,.,.,TRBJ2-7
TGTGCCAGCAGCTTTGACAGCTACCTGAACACTGAAGCTTTCTTT,CASSFDSYLNTEAFF,TRBV7-9,few,.,TRBJ1-1
TGTGCCAGCAGCGTAGGGATTAGCGGAAGCACAGATACGCAGTATTTT,CASSVGISGSTDTQYF,TRBV9,.,.,TRBJ2-3